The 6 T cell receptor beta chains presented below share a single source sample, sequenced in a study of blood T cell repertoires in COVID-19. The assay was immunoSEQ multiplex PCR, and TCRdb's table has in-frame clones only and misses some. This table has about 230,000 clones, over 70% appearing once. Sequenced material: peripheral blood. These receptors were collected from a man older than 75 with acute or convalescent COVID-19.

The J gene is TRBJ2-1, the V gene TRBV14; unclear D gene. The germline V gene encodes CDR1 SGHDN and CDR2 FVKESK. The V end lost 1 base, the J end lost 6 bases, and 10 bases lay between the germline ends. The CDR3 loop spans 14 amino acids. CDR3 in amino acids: CASSQGAAFNEQFF. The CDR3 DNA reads TGTGCCAGCAGCCAAGGGGCAGCCTTCAATGAGCAGTTCTTC.

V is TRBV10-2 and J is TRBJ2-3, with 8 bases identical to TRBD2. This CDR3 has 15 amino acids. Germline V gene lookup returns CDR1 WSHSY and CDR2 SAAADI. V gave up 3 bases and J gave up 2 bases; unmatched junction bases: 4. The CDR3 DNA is TGCGCCAGCAGTGACCCTAGCGGGTACACAGATACGCAGTATTTT. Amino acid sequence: CASSDPSGYTDTQYF.

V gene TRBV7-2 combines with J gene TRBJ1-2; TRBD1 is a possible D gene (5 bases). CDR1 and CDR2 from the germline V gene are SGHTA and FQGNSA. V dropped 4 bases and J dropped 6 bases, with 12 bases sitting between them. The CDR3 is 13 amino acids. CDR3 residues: CASSSQAFNGYTF. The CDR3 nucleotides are TGTGCCAGCAGCTCACAGGCGTTCAATGGCTACACCTTC. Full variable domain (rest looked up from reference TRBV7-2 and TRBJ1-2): GAGVSQSPSNKVTEKGKDVELRCDPISGHTALYWYRQSLGQGLEFLIYFQGNSAPDKSGLPSDRFSAERTGGSVSTLTIQRTQQEDSAVYLCASSSQAFNGYTFGSGTRLTVV.

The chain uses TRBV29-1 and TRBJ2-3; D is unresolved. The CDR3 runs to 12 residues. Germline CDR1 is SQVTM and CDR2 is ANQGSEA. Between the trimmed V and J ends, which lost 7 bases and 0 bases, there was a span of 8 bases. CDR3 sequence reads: CSAATSTDTQYF. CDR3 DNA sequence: TGCAGCGCAGCCACTAGCACAGATACGCAGTATTTT.

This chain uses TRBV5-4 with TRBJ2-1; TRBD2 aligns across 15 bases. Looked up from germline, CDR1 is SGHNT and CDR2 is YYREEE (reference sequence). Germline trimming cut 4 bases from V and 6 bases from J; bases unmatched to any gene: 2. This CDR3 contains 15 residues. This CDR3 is CASSPGLAGGNEQFF. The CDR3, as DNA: TGTGCCAGCAGCCCGGGACTAGCGGGGGGCAATGAGCAGTTCTTC.

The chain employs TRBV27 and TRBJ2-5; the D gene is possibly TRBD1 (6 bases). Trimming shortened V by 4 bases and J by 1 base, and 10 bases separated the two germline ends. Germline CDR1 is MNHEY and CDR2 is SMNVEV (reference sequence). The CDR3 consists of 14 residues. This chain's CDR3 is CASSSAGVQETQYF. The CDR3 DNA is TGTGCCAGCAGTTCGGCAGGGGTCCAAGAGACCCAGTACTTC.